Detailed here is one T cell receptor (beta chain). As yet, its antigen is unknown. TCRdb's copy holds only in-frame clones and misses some; the assay was immunoSEQ multiplex PCR. The table records more than 1 million clones, around 78% of them present only once. The source of the sample is a study of shared clonotypes between healthy human individuals. General observations from the study: Larger estimated richness was generally recorded for naive subsets relative to memory subsets.

This clonotype originated in a man between 18 and 35 years old in good health. Some clones in this sample may be carry-over from other donors' samples. The specimen sequenced was memory CD4+ T cells from PBMCs. The subset was: CD45RA-negative fraction.

The CDR3 protein is CASSSMTKINEQFF. DNA of the CDR3: TGCGCCAGCAGCTCAATGACTAAAATCAATGAGCAGTTCTTC. The chain couples TRBV5-1 to TRBJ2-1, with D perhaps matching TRBD2 (5 bases). The CDR3 spans 14 residues. CDR1 and CDR2 from the germline V gene are SGHRS and YFSETQ. V lost 3 bases to trimming and J lost 6 bases, with 13 bases between them.